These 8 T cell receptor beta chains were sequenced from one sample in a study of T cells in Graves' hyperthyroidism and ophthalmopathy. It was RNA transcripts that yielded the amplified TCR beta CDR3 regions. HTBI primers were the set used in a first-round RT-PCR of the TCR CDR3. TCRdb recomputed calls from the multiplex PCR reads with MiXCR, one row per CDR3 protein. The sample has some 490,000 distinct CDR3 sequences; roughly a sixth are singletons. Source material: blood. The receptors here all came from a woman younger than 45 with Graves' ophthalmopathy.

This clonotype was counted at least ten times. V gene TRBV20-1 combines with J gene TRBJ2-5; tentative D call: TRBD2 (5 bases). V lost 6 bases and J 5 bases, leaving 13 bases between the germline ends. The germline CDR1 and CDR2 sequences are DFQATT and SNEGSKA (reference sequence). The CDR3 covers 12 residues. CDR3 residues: CSALGSVETQYF. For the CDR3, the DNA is TGCAGTGCCTTGGGGAGTGTGGAGACCCAGTACTTC.

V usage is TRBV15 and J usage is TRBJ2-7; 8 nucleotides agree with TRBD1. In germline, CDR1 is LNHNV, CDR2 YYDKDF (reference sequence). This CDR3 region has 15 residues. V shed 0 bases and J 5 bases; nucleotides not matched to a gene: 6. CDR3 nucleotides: TGTGCCACCAGCAGAGATCGCAGGGGGCGGGACGAGCAGTACTTC. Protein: CATSRDRRGRDEQYF.

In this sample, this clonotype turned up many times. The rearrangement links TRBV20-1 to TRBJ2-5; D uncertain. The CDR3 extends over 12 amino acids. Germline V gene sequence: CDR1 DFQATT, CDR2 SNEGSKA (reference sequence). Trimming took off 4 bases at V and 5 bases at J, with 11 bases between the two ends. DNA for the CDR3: TGCAGTGCTACCAGGTCTTGGGAGACCCAGTACTTC. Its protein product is CSATRSWETQYF.

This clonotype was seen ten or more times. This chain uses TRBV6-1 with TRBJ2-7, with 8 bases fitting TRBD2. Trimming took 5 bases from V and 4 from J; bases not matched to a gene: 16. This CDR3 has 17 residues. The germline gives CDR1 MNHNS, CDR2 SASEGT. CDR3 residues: CASSYGGEVAGNYEQYF. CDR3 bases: TGTGCCAGCAGTTACGGGGGTGAAGTAGCGGGAAATTACGAGCAGTACTTC.

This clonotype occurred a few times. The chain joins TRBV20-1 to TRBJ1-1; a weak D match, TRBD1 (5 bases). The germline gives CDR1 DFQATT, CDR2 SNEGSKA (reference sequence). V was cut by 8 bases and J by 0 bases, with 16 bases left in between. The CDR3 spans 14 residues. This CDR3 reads CSTAIGAMNTEAFF. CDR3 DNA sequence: TGCAGTACAGCGATCGGGGCGATGAACACTGAAGCTTTCTTT.

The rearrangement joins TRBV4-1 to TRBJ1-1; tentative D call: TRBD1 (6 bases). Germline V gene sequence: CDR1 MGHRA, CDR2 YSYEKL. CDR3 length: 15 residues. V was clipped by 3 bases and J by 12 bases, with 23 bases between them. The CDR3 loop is CASSHDWGPSMKSFF. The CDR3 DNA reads TGCGCCAGCAGCCATGACTGGGGGCCATCAATGAAATCTTTCTTT.

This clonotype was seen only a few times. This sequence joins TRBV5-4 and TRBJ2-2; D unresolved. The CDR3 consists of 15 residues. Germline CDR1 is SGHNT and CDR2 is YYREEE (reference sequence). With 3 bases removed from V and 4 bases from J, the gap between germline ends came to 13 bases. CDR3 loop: CASSSNGQFTGELFF. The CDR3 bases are TGTGCCAGCAGCTCGAACGGGCAGTTCACCGGGGAGCTGTTTTTT.

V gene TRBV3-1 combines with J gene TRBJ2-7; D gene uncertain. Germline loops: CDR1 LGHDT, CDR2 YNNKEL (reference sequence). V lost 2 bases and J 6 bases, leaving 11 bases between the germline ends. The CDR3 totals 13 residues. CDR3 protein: CASSQRKWGEQYF. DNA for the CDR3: TGTGCCAGCAGCCAAAGGAAGTGGGGCGAGCAGTACTTC.